Listed below are T cell receptor beta chains from one sample, sequenced in a study of blood T cells in healthy people across ages. TCRdb called the 5' RACE reads again in MiXCR, with one record for every CDR3 protein. The sample lists about 1,800,000 distinct CDR3 sequences, 25% to 30% occurring once. Sequences were obtained from blood. These receptor sequences come from a woman younger than 45 in good health. CDR3s leave out the opening cysteine and the closing phenylalanine or tryptophan. D genes are given only for firm matches.

J: TRBJ1-1
V: TRBV29-1
D: TRBD1
CDR3: SAHRGNTEAF

J: TRBJ2-4
V: TRBV4-1
D: -
CDR3: ASSPGSGTQGGAKNIQY

J: TRBJ2-1
V: TRBV5-6
D: TRBD2
CDR3: ASRSRGTSAGNEQF

J: TRBJ1-2
V: TRBV28
D: TRBD1
CDR3: AGSDRGRLYGYT

J: TRBJ1-2
V: TRBV5-1
D: TRBD1
CDR3: ASSSRDRNYGYT

J: TRBJ1-6
V: TRBV20-1
D: -
CDR3: SARDFGETRSYNSPLH

J: TRBJ2-3
V: TRBV19
D: -
CDR3: ASSKGGEADTQY

J: -
V: TRBV12-3/TRBV12-4
D: -
CDR3: TSSLGGEGEQY

J: TRBJ2-5
V: TRBV11-3
D: -
CDR3: ASSLCSQETQY

J: TRBJ1-1
V: TRBV4-1
D: -
CDR3: ASSQDTRVGAF

J: TRBJ2-5
V: TRBV5-1
D: -
CDR3: ATYTLPHETQY

J: TRBJ2-6
V: TRBV5-1
D: -
CDR3: ASSLEVMGSSGANVLT

J: TRBJ2-7
V: TRBV20-1
D: TRBD1
CDR3: SASTGTGRYEQY

J: TRBJ1-2
V: TRBV7-9
D: -
CDR3: ASSLNRDDGYT

J: TRBJ1-6
V: TRBV7-2
D: TRBD1
CDR3: ASSPRDSINSPLH

J: TRBJ2-1
V: TRBV20-1
D: TRBD2
CDR3: SASFSGSHPNEQF

J: TRBJ2-1
V: TRBV7-9
D: -
CDR3: ASSDPFRVSEQF

J: TRBJ2-7
V: TRBV4-3
D: TRBD1
CDR3: ASSQDRDRTYEQY

J: TRBJ2-3
V: TRBV7-3
D: TRBD2
CDR3: ASSFALAGGLDTQY

J: TRBJ1-6
V: TRBV7-2
D: -
CDR3: ASSITPGNSPLH

J: TRBJ2-1
V: TRBV12-3/TRBV12-4
D: -
CDR3: ASSSGTWSEQF

J: TRBJ2-1
V: TRBV29-1
D: TRBD1
CDR3: SVEGDRDNEQF

J: TRBJ2-6
V: TRBV7-6
D: -
CDR3: ASATLGTAISGANVLT

J: TRBJ2-7
V: TRBV6-1
D: -
CDR3: ASRSPSLLEQY

J: TRBJ1-2
V: TRBV20-1
D: -
CDR3: SARASRIRGYT

J: TRBJ2-7
V: TRBV7-6
D: TRBD2
CDR3: ASSLGAAGVGEQY

J: TRBJ2-1
V: TRBV30
D: -
CDR3: AWSPSSYNEQF

J: TRBJ2-3
V: TRBV4-3
D: TRBD1
CDR3: ASSQDGNRGTGFADTQY

J: TRBJ1-2
V: TRBV12-3/TRBV12-4
D: -
CDR3: ASRDRFYGYT

J: TRBJ2-7
V: TRBV3-1
D: -
CDR3: ASSRRGGDYEQY

J: TRBJ2-7
V: TRBV6-6
D: -
CDR3: ASTEKGGGPYEQY

J: TRBJ2-7
V: TRBV10-2
D: -
CDR3: ASSARRASYEQY

J: TRBJ2-3
V: TRBV5-1
D: TRBD2
CDR3: ASSWGLEADTQY

J: TRBJ2-1
V: TRBV7-2
D: -
CDR3: ASSLGSPPDEQF

J: TRBJ1-1
V: TRBV20-1
D: -
CDR3: SAPTETFTEAF

J: TRBJ2-1
V: TRBV4-1
D: -
CDR3: ASRVKGTDEQF

J: TRBJ1-5
V: TRBV6-1
D: -
CDR3: ASSEERRQPQH

J: TRBJ2-5
V: TRBV2
D: -
CDR3: ASSGTAAETQY

J: TRBJ2-7
V: TRBV7-2
D: -
CDR3: ASSLSGTGLEEQY

J: TRBJ1-4
V: TRBV2
D: -
CDR3: ASSPGTDYNEKLF

J: TRBJ1-2
V: TRBV2
D: TRBD1
CDR3: ASSGAGGTYGYT

J: TRBJ2-5
V: TRBV7-9
D: -
CDR3: ASSLVTTREETQY

J: TRBJ2-3
V: TRBV7-3
D: -
CDR3: ASSPAGASTQC

J: TRBJ2-1
V: TRBV2
D: TRBD1
CDR3: ASNPDRATVEQF

J: TRBJ2-5
V: TRBV6-5
D: -
CDR3: ASRNRVDHQETQY

J: TRBJ2-1
V: TRBV3-1
D: TRBD1
CDR3: ASSTPGTGDNEQF

J: TRBJ2-4
V: TRBV3-1
D: -
CDR3: ASSQAITIRTKNIQY

J: TRBJ2-1
V: TRBV18
D: -
CDR3: ASSPKQETQF

J: TRBJ2-3
V: TRBV7-2
D: -
CDR3: ASRLGQSTDTQY

J: TRBJ2-3
V: TRBV9
D: -
CDR3: ASSFRGRDTDTQY

J: TRBJ2-1
V: TRBV20-1
D: -
CDR3: SARGEGLSSYNEQF

J: TRBJ1-1
V: TRBV28
D: -
CDR3: ASRWDTEAF

J: TRBJ2-3
V: TRBV5-1
D: TRBD1
CDR3: ASSSGTGGASTDTQY

J: TRBJ2-7
V: TRBV10-3
D: -
CDR3: AADSTGKQY

J: TRBJ2-2
V: TRBV12-3/TRBV12-4
D: -
CDR3: ASSLRGINTGELF

J: TRBJ1-5
V: TRBV27
D: -
CDR3: ASSLYGTGQPQH

J: TRBJ2-7
V: TRBV7-9
D: TRBD1
CDR3: ASSLGQGNLNEQY

J: TRBJ1-5
V: TRBV30
D: -
CDR3: AWSVGVDQPQH

J: TRBJ2-1
V: TRBV3-1
D: -
CDR3: ASSLREHNEQF

J: TRBJ2-4
V: TRBV12-3/TRBV12-4
D: -
CDR3: ASTPSNTKNIQY